These T cell receptor beta chains were read from a single sample in a study of naive and memory T cell subsets. TCRdb recomputed calls from the UMI-ligation and nested PCR reads with MiXCR, one row per CDR3 protein. The data contain around 100,000 distinct CDR3 sequences, approximately 15% of them singletons. Sequenced: naive CD8+ T cells from blood. The receptor set was obtained from a human donor in good health. Both conserved end residues are part of each CDR3. D genes are given only for firm matches. Where a row states a size, it is once, few, many or the class of an expanded clone; other rows omit it.

d_gene: .; abundance: .; j_gene: TRBJ2-7; v_gene: TRBV7-6; CDR3nt: TGTGCCAGCAGCTTACAGCCCGGGCCTGGCACCGAGCAGTACTTC; CDR3aa: CASSLQPGPGTEQYF
d_gene: .; abundance: many; j_gene: TRBJ2-1; v_gene: TRBV7-6; CDR3nt: TGTGCCAGCAGCCTCCGACGCAATGAGCAGTTCTTC; CDR3aa: CASSLRRNEQFF
d_gene: TRBD2; abundance: many; j_gene: TRBJ2-3; v_gene: TRBV4-3; CDR3nt: TGCGCCAGCAGCCAAGATCTTAAGAGCGGGGGGGCCACAGATACGCAGTATTTT; CDR3aa: CASSQDLKSGGATDTQYF
d_gene: .; abundance: .; j_gene: TRBJ2-3; v_gene: TRBV6-5; CDR3nt: TGTGCCAGCGGAAGCGGATTCACAGATACGCAGTATTTT; CDR3aa: CASGSGFTDTQYF
d_gene: .; abundance: .; j_gene: TRBJ2-2; v_gene: TRBV12-3/TRBV12-4; CDR3nt: TGTGCCAGCAGTTATCAGACGAACACCGGGGAGCTGTTTTTT; CDR3aa: CASSYQTNTGELFF
d_gene: .; abundance: .; j_gene: TRBJ1-2; v_gene: TRBV7-9; CDR3nt: TGTGCCAGCAGCGACAGCCCCAACTATGGCTACACCTTC; CDR3aa: CASSDSPNYGYTF
d_gene: .; abundance: many; j_gene: TRBJ2-2; v_gene: TRBV29-1; CDR3nt: TGCAGCGTGGAGGACAGCAACACCGGGGAGCTGTTTTTT; CDR3aa: CSVEDSNTGELFF
d_gene: .; abundance: few; j_gene: TRBJ1-1; v_gene: TRBV6-1; CDR3nt: TGTGCCAGCAGTGATCATACAACCCCGAACACTGAAGCTTTCTTT; CDR3aa: CASSDHTTPNTEAFF
d_gene: .; abundance: .; j_gene: TRBJ2-4; v_gene: TRBV20-1; CDR3nt: TGCAGTGCCGGAGGCCTCAAAAACATTCAGTACTTC; CDR3aa: CSAGGLKNIQYF
d_gene: .; abundance: .; j_gene: TRBJ2-1; v_gene: TRBV10-3; CDR3nt: TGTGCCATCAGTGCACTAGCCCTCTCCTACAATGAGCAGTTCTTC; CDR3aa: CAISALALSYNEQFF
d_gene: .; abundance: few; j_gene: TRBJ2-7; v_gene: TRBV20-1; CDR3nt: TGCAGTGCTAGAGATATTGGGAGCTACGAGCAGTACTTC; CDR3aa: CSARDIGSYEQYF
d_gene: .; abundance: many; j_gene: TRBJ2-7; v_gene: TRBV3-1; CDR3nt: TGTGCCAGCAGCCCCACGACAAGTAATTACGAGCAGTACTTC; CDR3aa: CASSPTTSNYEQYF
d_gene: .; abundance: many; j_gene: TRBJ1-1; v_gene: TRBV12-5; CDR3nt: TGTGCTAGTGGTTTGGTACCCGAGACAGTTACTGAAGCTTTCTTT; CDR3aa: CASGLVPETVTEAFF
d_gene: .; abundance: many; j_gene: TRBJ2-5; v_gene: TRBV28; CDR3nt: TGTGCCAGCAGTTTACACTCCCTGGAGTACTTC; CDR3aa: CASSLHSLEYF
d_gene: .; abundance: .; j_gene: TRBJ1-2; v_gene: TRBV12-3/TRBV12-4; CDR3nt: TGTGCCAGCAGCGCACAGATTAACTATGGCTACACCTTC; CDR3aa: CASSAQINYGYTF
d_gene: .; abundance: .; j_gene: TRBJ2-7; v_gene: TRBV19; CDR3nt: TGTGCCAGTAGTATATCCGGACGGGAGACCTACGAGCAGTACTTC; CDR3aa: CASSISGRETYEQYF
d_gene: .; abundance: .; j_gene: TRBJ1-1; v_gene: TRBV11-2; CDR3nt: TGTGCCAGCAGAGATTCCGGGGATAACACTGAAGCTTTCTTT; CDR3aa: CASRDSGDNTEAFF
d_gene: TRBD1; abundance: few; j_gene: TRBJ2-7; v_gene: TRBV7-3; CDR3nt: TGTGCCAGCAGCTTAACGGGAGACAGGGGTCCCGAGCAGTACTTC; CDR3aa: CASSLTGDRGPEQYF
d_gene: .; abundance: many; j_gene: TRBJ2-7; v_gene: TRBV12-3/TRBV12-4; CDR3nt: TGTGCCAGCAGTTCGCATTCCTACGAGCAGTACTTC; CDR3aa: CASSSHSYEQYF
d_gene: .; abundance: many; j_gene: TRBJ2-3; v_gene: TRBV12-3/TRBV12-4; CDR3nt: TGTGCCAGCAGTTTACAACAGACGGGAGATACGCAGTATTTT; CDR3aa: CASSLQQTGDTQYF
d_gene: .; abundance: few; j_gene: TRBJ1-4; v_gene: TRBV7-9; CDR3nt: TGTGCCAGCAGCTTTGTGGGGAGTGAAAAACTGTTTTTT; CDR3aa: CASSFVGSEKLFF
d_gene: .; abundance: few; j_gene: TRBJ2-6; v_gene: TRBV27; CDR3nt: TGTGCCAGCAGACCCTCTGGGGCCAACGTCCTGACTTTC; CDR3aa: CASRPSGANVLTF
d_gene: .; abundance: many; j_gene: TRBJ2-3; v_gene: TRBV11-2; CDR3nt: TGTGCCAGCAGCTTAGGGGTGGTCACAGATACGCAGTATTTT; CDR3aa: CASSLGVVTDTQYF
d_gene: TRBD2; abundance: .; j_gene: TRBJ2-7; v_gene: TRBV27; CDR3nt: TGTGCCAGCAGTGAGACTAGCGGGGGGGATTACGAGCAGTACTTC; CDR3aa: CASSETSGGDYEQYF
d_gene: .; abundance: many; j_gene: TRBJ2-1; v_gene: TRBV5-1; CDR3nt: TGCGCCAGCAGCTTGTACTCCGCGAATGAGCAGTTCTTC; CDR3aa: CASSLYSANEQFF
d_gene: .; abundance: many; j_gene: TRBJ1-1; v_gene: TRBV10-3; CDR3nt: TGTGCCATCAGTGATTTCCCTGGGAGTGCCGGAGGCACTGAAGCTTTCTTT; CDR3aa: CAISDFPGSAGGTEAFF
d_gene: .; abundance: many; j_gene: TRBJ1-1; v_gene: TRBV20-1; CDR3nt: TGCAGTGTGACGGACGGAAACTCTGAAGCTTTCTTT; CDR3aa: CSVTDGNSEAFF
d_gene: .; abundance: .; j_gene: TRBJ2-5; v_gene: TRBV5-8; CDR3nt: TGTGCCAGCAGCTTTGGATCCGGGCGAGAGACCCAGTACTTC; CDR3aa: CASSFGSGRETQYF
d_gene: .; abundance: many; j_gene: TRBJ2-3; v_gene: TRBV12-3/TRBV12-4; CDR3nt: TGTGCCAGCAGTTTTGGTGGTCCCCGGTATTTT; CDR3aa: CASSFGGPRYF
d_gene: .; abundance: few; j_gene: TRBJ2-3; v_gene: TRBV29-1; CDR3nt: TGCAGCGTTACCAGGGAAAGCACAGATACGCAGTATTTT; CDR3aa: CSVTRESTDTQYF
d_gene: TRBD2; abundance: .; j_gene: TRBJ2-3; v_gene: TRBV5-4; CDR3nt: TGTGCCAGCAGCAGCACTAGCGGGGGGCCACCAGATACGCAGTATTTT; CDR3aa: CASSSTSGGPPDTQYF
d_gene: .; abundance: .; j_gene: TRBJ1-1; v_gene: TRBV4-1; CDR3nt: TGCGCCAGCAGCCAAGAAGGTACGGATGAAGCTTTCTTT; CDR3aa: CASSQEGTDEAFF
d_gene: .; abundance: .; j_gene: TRBJ1-1; v_gene: TRBV29-1; CDR3nt: TGCAGCGTTGACGGCACGGTCCGACAGCTTAACACTGAAGCTTTCTTT; CDR3aa: CSVDGTVRQLNTEAFF
d_gene: .; abundance: .; j_gene: TRBJ1-3; v_gene: TRBV7-9; CDR3nt: TGTGCCAGCAGCTATACTATAGGTCCCGTCACCAGCTCTGGAAACACCATATATTTT; CDR3aa: CASSYTIGPVTSSGNTIYF
d_gene: .; abundance: many; j_gene: TRBJ2-2; v_gene: TRBV5-1; CDR3nt: TGCGCCAGCAGCATGGAACAGGTGAACACCGGGGAGCTGTTTTTT; CDR3aa: CASSMEQVNTGELFF
d_gene: .; abundance: once; j_gene: TRBJ2-3; v_gene: TRBV4-1; CDR3nt: TGCGCCAGCAGCCAAGTGGGGTTAGATACGCAGTATTTT; CDR3aa: CASSQVGLDTQYF
d_gene: .; abundance: many; j_gene: TRBJ2-1; v_gene: TRBV11-2; CDR3nt: TGTGCCAGCAGCTTGTGGCCTAGCGACTACAATGAGCAGTTCTTC; CDR3aa: CASSLWPSDYNEQFF
d_gene: TRBD2; abundance: .; j_gene: TRBJ2-7; v_gene: TRBV4-2; CDR3nt: TGTGCCAGCAGCCAAGTGGTAGCGGGGCCCTACGAGCAGTACTTC; CDR3aa: CASSQVVAGPYEQYF